Below, 22 T cell receptor beta chains from the same sample are listed, as sequenced in a study of blood T cell repertoires in COVID-19. Assay used: immunoSEQ multiplex PCR; TCRdb lists only in-frame clones, some missing. The sample lists about 290,000 clones; about 82% were seen once. The sample taken for sequencing was peripheral blood. All receptors derive from a woman aged 50 to 60 with active or convalescent COVID-19.

The rearrangement links TRBV28 to TRBJ2-7; 7 positions match TRBD1. After removal of 7 bases from V and 0 bases from J, the junction contained 6 bases not matched to a gene. Germline V gives CDR1 MDHEN, CDR2 SYDVKM. The CDR3 covers 14 residues. The CDR3 here is CASTSGTASYEQYF. CDR3 bases: TGTGCCAGCACCTCCGGGACAGCCTCCTACGAGCAGTACTTC.

The chain couples TRBV27 to TRBJ2-7; TRBD2 aligns across 7 bases. Unmatched junction bases numbered 14, after V lost 5 bases and J lost 4 bases. CDR3 size: 16 residues. Germline CDR1 is MNHEY and CDR2 is SMNVEV (reference sequence). In DNA, the CDR3 is TGTGCCAGCAGTCCCATTCGCAGCGGGAAGATTTACGAGCAGTACTTC. Amino acids: CASSPIRSGKIYEQYF.

V usage is TRBV5-5 and J usage is TRBJ2-7, with a weak D call TRBD1 (5 bases). Looked up from germline, CDR1 is SGHKS and CDR2 is YYEKEE (reference sequence). The CDR3 runs 14 residues. Between the trimmed V and J ends, which lost 3 bases and 7 bases, there was a span of 17 bases. CDR3 bases: TGTGCCAGCAGCTCACACTCCAGGGTCGGGGAGCAGTACTTC. Translated, it gives CASSSHSRVGEQYF.

The gene calls are TRBV6-4 and TRBJ1-4; TRBD1 is a possible D gene (5 bases). The CDR3 is 18 amino acids. Trimming cost V 9 bases and J 8 bases, with 31 bases left between them. CDR1 and CDR2 (germline): MRHNA, SNTAGT. The CDR3 here is CARVRFRPGGVSKEKLFF. In DNA form, the CDR3 reads TGTGCCAGGGTACGGTTCCGACCCGGGGGGGTGAGTAAGGAAAAACTGTTTTTT.

The chain uses TRBV29-1 and TRBJ2-3; TRBD2 might be the D (5 bases). The CDR3 covers 13 residues. The V gene's germline CDR1 is SQVTM and CDR2 ANQGSEA. V dropped 6 bases and J dropped 2 bases, with 12 bases sitting between them. The chain's CDR3 is CSVTGLFTDTQYF. The CDR3 DNA is TGCAGCGTGACCGGACTTTTCACAGATACGCAGTATTTT.

The V call is TRBV7-9, the J call TRBJ2-1; 8 nucleotides agree with TRBD2. Germline CDR1 reads SEHNR; CDR2 reads FQNEAQ (reference sequence). J was trimmed by 4 bases and V by 2 bases; bases with no gene match: 4. This CDR3 region has 15 residues. CDR3 sequence (DNA): TGTGCCAGCAGCTTAATGGCGGGAGGATACAATGAGCAGTTCTTC. This sequence encodes CASSLMAGGYNEQFF.

This clone occurred a few times. This sequence joins TRBV7-9 and TRBJ1-5; D is possibly TRBD1 (5 bases). The germline V gene encodes CDR1 SEHNR and CDR2 FQNEAQ (reference sequence). This CDR3 has 16 residues. The ends were cut back, 1 base at V and 0 bases at J, with 10 bases in the middle. The CDR3 sequence: CASSLGGGASNQPQHF. The DNA for the CDR3 is TGTGCCAGCAGCTTAGGGGGAGGGGCTAGCAATCAGCCCCAGCATTTT.

This chain uses TRBV5-3 with TRBJ2-1, with 12 positions matching TRBD2. TRBV5-3 is an ORF; its function is uncertain. The CDR3 spans 18 residues. Trimming cost V 3 bases and J 3 bases; bases outside gene matches: 10. The CDR3 sequence: CARSSSGRVLRGYNEQFF. CDR3 bases: TGTGCCAGAAGCTCTAGCGGGAGGGTGTTAAGGGGCTACAATGAGCAGTTCTTC.

The chain is built from TRBV4-2 and TRBJ2-1; D gene uncertain. CDR3 size: 14 residues. CDR1 and CDR2 (germline): LGHNA, YNFKEQ. V was shortened by 0 bases and J by 6 bases, with 9 bases between the two germline ends. The CDR3 protein is CASSQDRPSNEQFF. For the CDR3, the DNA is TGTGCCAGCAGCCAAGATCGGCCTAGCAATGAGCAGTTCTTC.

This rearrangement joins TRBV2 to TRBJ2-7, with 7 positions matching TRBD1. Germline V gene sequence: CDR1 SNHLY, CDR2 FYNNEI. Germline trimming cut 3 bases from V and 6 bases from J; bases unmatched to any gene: 8. The CDR3 runs 14 residues. CDR3 nucleotide sequence: TGTGCCAGCAGTGAGGTGACAGGGAATATCGAGCAGTACTTC. It translates to CASSEVTGNIEQYF.

The chain joins TRBV27 to TRBJ1-1; D call uncertain. Looked up from germline, CDR1 is MNHEY and CDR2 is SMNVEV (reference sequence). The CDR3 is 14 residues long. V was clipped by 5 bases and J by 6 bases, with 16 bases between them. CDR3 sequence reads: CASSPSGRRAEAFF. The CDR3 bases are TGTGCCAGCAGTCCATCCGGGAGGAGGGCTGAAGCTTTCTTT.

V usage is TRBV18 and J usage is TRBJ2-5; D is unresolved. Trimming shortened V by 0 bases and J by 4 bases, and 15 bases separated the two germline ends. The CDR3 is 16 residues long. Germline V gives CDR1 KGHSH, CDR2 LQKENI. The CDR3 sequence is CASSPPFGPERETQYF. The CDR3, as DNA: TGTGCCAGCTCACCACCGTTTGGTCCAGAAAGAGAGACCCAGTACTTC.

V and J are TRBV5-1 and TRBJ1-2; TRBD1 might be the D (5 bases). CDR1 SGHRS and CDR2 YFSETQ come from the germline V gene. Trimming pared 0 bases from V and 5 bases from J, leaving 17 bases between. The CDR3 has 16 amino acids. The CDR3 DNA reads TGCGCCAGCAGCTTGGTAACAGGCTCCCCCGAATATGGCTACACCTTC. It specifies CASSLVTGSPEYGYTF.

The chain couples TRBV6-1 to TRBJ1-3; the D gene is possibly TRBD1 (6 bases). Trimming shortened V by 2 bases and J by 5 bases, and 16 bases separated the two germline ends. The CDR3 length is 16 residues. The V gene's germline CDR1 is MNHNS and CDR2 SASEGT. Here the CDR3 DNA reads TGTGCCAGCAGTGAATATCGGTCGGGGGGGCGAAACACCATATATTTT. Its protein is CASSEYRSGGRNTIYF.

Many counts were recorded for this clone. The rearrangement joins TRBV5-4 to TRBJ2-2; no firm D call. V was pared by 0 bases and J by 1 base, with 4 bases between. Germline V gene sequence: CDR1 SGHNT, CDR2 YYREEE (reference sequence). The CDR3 has 14 residues. In DNA, the CDR3 is TGTGCCAGCAGCTTGGGTAGGAACACCGGGGAGCTGTTTTTT. Protein: CASSLGRNTGELFF.

V usage is TRBV30 and J usage is TRBJ2-3, with 8 bases that match TRBD2. The CDR3 totals 16 residues. Trimming cost V 2 bases and J 2 bases; bases outside gene matches: 9. From germline, CDR1 is GTSNPN and CDR2 SVGIG (reference sequence). CDR3 residues: CAWSTRASGYTDTQYF. The CDR3 DNA reads TGTGCCTGGAGTACCCGGGCTAGCGGGTACACAGATACGCAGTATTTT.

This clone was detected only once. The CDR3: CASSPGLAPEQFF. As DNA, the CDR3 is TGTGCCAGCAGCCCTGGACTAGCGCCTGAGCAGTTCTTC. J is TRBJ2-1 and V is TRBV7-3, with 9 positions matching TRBD2. Trimming removed 5 bases from V and 9 bases from J; junction bases left unmatched: 5. Germline V CDR1 and CDR2: SGHTA, FQGTGA. The CDR3 sequence is 13 residues long.

Written as DNA, the CDR3 is TGTGCCAGCAGGGGGGGACTGTCTTCACCCCTCCACTTT. It encodes CASRGGLSSPLHF. The J gene is TRBJ1-6, the V gene TRBV6-5, with D maybe TRBD1 (5 bases). There are 13 residues in the CDR3. The V end lost 6 bases, the J end lost 9 bases, and 12 bases lay between the germline ends. CDR1 MNHEY and CDR2 SVGAGI come from the germline V gene.

Worth noting for this clone: Additional DNA sequences in this sample encode the identical CDR3. The chain carries TRBV6-1 and TRBJ1-2; TRBD1 matches at 8 bases. This CDR3 has 15 amino acids. V dropped 1 base and J dropped 2; count of bases not matched to a gene: 3. The germline V gene encodes CDR1 MNHNS and CDR2 SASEGT. This CDR3 is CASSEETGVNYGYTF. The DNA of the CDR3 is TGTGCCAGCAGTGAAGAGACAGGGGTGAACTATGGCTACACCTTC.

This clone is a singleton in its sample. The chain links TRBV28 to TRBJ2-1; 8 nucleotides agree with TRBD2. The germline gives CDR1 MDHEN, CDR2 SYDVKM. Trimming removed 8 bases from V and 8 bases from J; junction bases left unmatched: 20. The CDR3 covers 17 residues. The CDR3 sequence: CASRLPGLGPDGYEQFF. CDR3 sequence (DNA): TGTGCCAGCCGACTACCGGGACTAGGGCCCGATGGGTATGAGCAGTTCTTC.

The genes are TRBV29-1 and TRBJ2-7; D perhaps matches TRBD2 (6 bases). The CDR3 extends over 14 amino acids. V lost 4 bases and J lost 6, with 19 bases in between. Germline V gives CDR1 SQVTM, CDR2 ANQGSEA. As DNA, the CDR3 is TGCAGCGTTGGGGACTGGGTGGATCGGGGCGAGCAGTACTTC. Translated, it gives CSVGDWVDRGEQYF.

The chain links TRBV3-1 (or the pseudogene TRBV3-2) to TRBJ2-5; no firm D call. Germline lookup yields CDR1 LGHDT and CDR2 YNNKEL (reference sequence). The length of the CDR3 is 12 residues. V was pared by 6 bases and J by 4 bases, with 9 bases between. This CDR3 reads CASRNFLETQYF. The CDR3 DNA reads as TGTGCCAGCAGGAACTTTTTAGAGACCCAGTACTTC.